This T cell receptor (beta chain) was obtained from a study of cytomegalovirus exposure and HLA in healthy donors. This PCR relied on a set of 60 Vbeta primers and 13 Jbeta primers. TCRdb's table, derived via immunoSEQ multiplex PCR, lists solely in-frame clones and lacks some. The listing contains roughly 30,000 clones. Study-level results: It was approximately 170 TCR beta chains that were listed as cytomegalovirus-associated.

On this clone: Its antigen is not known.

CDR1 is MNHEY and CDR2 is SVGAGI in the germline V gene. The germline V and J ends were trimmed by 6 bases and 0 bases, with 15 bases remaining between them. The CDR3 runs 15 residues. This TCR derives from a female donor in good health and CMV-seronegative. This chain connects TRBV6-5 to TRBJ2-7, with D perhaps matching TRBD1 (6 bases). The specimen sequenced was PBMCs. The chain's CDR3 is CASSTQGISSYEQYF. CDR3 nucleotide sequence: TGTGCCAGCAGCACCCAGGGGATCAGCTCCTACGAGCAGTACTTC.